Sequencing of this T cell receptor (beta chain) was carried out in a study of blood T cells in healthy people across ages. Overall study results and limits: Roughly linear age-related decline in beta diversity appeared, significant by age about 40.

Through a sample-barcoded 5' primer and a J-beta primer mix, a second PCR was run for roughly 6 to 11 cycles. Each of the cDNA molecules was tagged by a template-switch adaptor with 12 random nucleotides. One entry per CDR3 protein results from TCRdb running MiXCR on the 5' RACE reads. The data contain around 1,500,000 distinct CDR3 sequences, approximately 30% of them singletons. This clonotype has more than one count but fewer than ten. Its antigen is still unknown. This CDR3 has 14 amino acids. Germline CDR1 is KGHSH and CDR2 is LQKENI. V lost 0 bases, J lost 6 bases, and 0 bases stayed unmatched. Peripheral blood, approximately 10 milliliters per donor, was collected.

The chain links TRBV18 to TRBJ2-4; 9 nucleotides match TRBD1. The sample comprised blood. The TCR was taken from a woman aged 25 to 39 in good health. Here the CDR3 DNA reads TGTGCCAGCTCACCACCGGGACAGGGAAACATTCAGTACTTC. Protein product: CASSPPGQGNIQYF.